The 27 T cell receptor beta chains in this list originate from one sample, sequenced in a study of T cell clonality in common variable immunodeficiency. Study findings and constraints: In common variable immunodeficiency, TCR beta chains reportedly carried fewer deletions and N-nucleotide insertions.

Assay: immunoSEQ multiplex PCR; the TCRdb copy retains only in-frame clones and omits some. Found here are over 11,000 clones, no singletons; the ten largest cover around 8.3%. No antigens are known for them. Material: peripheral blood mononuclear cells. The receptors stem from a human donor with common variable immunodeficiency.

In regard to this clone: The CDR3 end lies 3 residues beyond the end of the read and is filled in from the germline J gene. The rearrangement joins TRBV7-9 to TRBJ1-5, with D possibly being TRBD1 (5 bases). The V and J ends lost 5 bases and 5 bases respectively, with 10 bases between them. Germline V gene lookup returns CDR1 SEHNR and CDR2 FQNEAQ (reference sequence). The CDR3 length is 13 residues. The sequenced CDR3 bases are TGTGCCAGCAGCCTCGACAGCTATCAGCCC. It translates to CASSLDSYQP. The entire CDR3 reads CASSLDSYQPQHF.

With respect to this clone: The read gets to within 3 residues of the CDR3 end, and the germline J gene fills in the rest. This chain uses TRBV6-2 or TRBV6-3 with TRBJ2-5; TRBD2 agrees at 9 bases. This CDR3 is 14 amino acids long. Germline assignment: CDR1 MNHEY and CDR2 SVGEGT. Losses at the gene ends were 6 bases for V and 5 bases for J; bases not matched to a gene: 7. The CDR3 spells CASRVLAGRETQYF. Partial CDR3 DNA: TGTGCCAGCAGAGTCCTAGCGGGGAGGGAGACC.

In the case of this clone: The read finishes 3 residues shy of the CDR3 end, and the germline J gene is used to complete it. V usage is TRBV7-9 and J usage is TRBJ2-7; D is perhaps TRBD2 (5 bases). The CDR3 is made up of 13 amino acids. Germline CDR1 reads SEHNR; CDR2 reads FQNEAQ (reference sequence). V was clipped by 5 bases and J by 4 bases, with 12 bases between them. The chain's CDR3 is CASSHGVGYEQYF. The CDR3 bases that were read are TGTGCCAGCAGCCACGGGGTGGGATACGAG.

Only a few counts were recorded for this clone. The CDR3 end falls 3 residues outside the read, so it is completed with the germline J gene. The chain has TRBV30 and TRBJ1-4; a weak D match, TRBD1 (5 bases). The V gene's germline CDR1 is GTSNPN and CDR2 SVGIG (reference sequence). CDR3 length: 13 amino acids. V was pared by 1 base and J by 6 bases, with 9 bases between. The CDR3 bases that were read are TGTGCCTGGAGTGGTGGGGCGGATGAAAAA. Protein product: CAWSGGADEK. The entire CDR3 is CAWSGGADEKLFF.

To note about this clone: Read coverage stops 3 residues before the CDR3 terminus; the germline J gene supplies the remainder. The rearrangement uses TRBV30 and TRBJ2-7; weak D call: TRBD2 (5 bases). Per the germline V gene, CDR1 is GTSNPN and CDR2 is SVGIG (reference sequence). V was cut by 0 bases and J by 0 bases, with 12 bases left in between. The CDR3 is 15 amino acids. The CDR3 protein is CAWSVLGQSSYEQYF. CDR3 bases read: TGTGCCTGGAGTGTACTAGGGCAAAGCTCCTACGAG.

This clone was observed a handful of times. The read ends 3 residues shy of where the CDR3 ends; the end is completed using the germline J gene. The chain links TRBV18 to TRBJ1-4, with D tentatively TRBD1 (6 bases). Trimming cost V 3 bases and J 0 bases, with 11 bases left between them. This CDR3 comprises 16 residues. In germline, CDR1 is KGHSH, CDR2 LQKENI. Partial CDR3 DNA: TGTGCCAGCTCACCGGGACACCTTGCAACTAATGAAAAA. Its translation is CASSPGHLATNEK. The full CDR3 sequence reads CASSPGHLATNEKLFF. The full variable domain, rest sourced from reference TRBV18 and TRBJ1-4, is NAGVMQNPRHLVRRRGQEARLRCSPMKGHSHVYWYRQLPEEGLKFMVYLQKENIIDESGMPKERFSAEFPKEGPSILRIQQVVRGDSAAYFCASSPGHLATNEKLFFGSGTQLSVL.

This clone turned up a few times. The CDR3 is CASSIDRAGRNTEAFF. The part of the CDR3 DNA that was read is TGTGCCAGTAGTATAGATCGGGCAGGGCGAAACACTGAA. The chain joins TRBV19 to TRBJ1-1; TRBD1 is a possible D gene (5 bases). The CDR3 is cut off 3 residues early in the read; its end comes from the germline J gene. The germline gives CDR1 LNHDA, CDR2 SQIVND (reference sequence). V was clipped by 0 bases and J by 2 bases, with 13 bases between them. This CDR3 contains 16 residues. Drawing the rest from reference TRBV19 and TRBJ1-1, the complete variable domain is DGGITQSPKYLFRKEGQNVTLSCEQNLNHDAMYWYRQDPGQGLRLIYYSQIVNDFQKGDIAEGYSVSREKKESFPLTVTSAQKNPTAFYLCASSIDRAGRNTEAFFGQGTRLTVV.

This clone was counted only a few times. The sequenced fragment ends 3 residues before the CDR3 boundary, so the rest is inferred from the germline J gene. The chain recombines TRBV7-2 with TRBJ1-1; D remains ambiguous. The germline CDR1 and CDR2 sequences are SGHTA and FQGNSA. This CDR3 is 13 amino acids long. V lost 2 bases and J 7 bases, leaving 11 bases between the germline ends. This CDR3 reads CASSLRAGIEAFF. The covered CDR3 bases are TGTGCCAGCAGCTTACGGGCGGGAATTGAA.

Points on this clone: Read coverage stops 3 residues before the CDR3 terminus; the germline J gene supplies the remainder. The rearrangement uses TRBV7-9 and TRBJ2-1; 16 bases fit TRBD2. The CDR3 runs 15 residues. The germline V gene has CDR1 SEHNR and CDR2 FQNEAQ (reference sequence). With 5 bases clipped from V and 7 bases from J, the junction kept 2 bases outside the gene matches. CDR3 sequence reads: CASSLGLAGGNEQFF. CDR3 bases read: TGTGCCAGCAGCCTGGGACTAGCGGGGGGGAATGAG. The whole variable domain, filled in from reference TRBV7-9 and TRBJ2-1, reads DTGVSQNPRHKITKRGQNVTFRCDPISEHNRLYWYRQTLGQGPEFLTYFQNEAQLEKSRLLSDRFSAERPKGSFSTLEIQRTEQGDSAMYLCASSLGLAGGNEQFFGPGTRLTVL.

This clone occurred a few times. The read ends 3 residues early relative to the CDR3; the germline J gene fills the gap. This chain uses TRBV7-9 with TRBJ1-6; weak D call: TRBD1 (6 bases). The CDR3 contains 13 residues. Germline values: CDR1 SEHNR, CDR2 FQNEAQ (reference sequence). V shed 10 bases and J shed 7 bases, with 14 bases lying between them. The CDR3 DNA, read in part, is TGTGCCACCTTACAGGGACCCAATTCACCC. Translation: CATLQGPNSP. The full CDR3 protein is CATLQGPNSPLHF.

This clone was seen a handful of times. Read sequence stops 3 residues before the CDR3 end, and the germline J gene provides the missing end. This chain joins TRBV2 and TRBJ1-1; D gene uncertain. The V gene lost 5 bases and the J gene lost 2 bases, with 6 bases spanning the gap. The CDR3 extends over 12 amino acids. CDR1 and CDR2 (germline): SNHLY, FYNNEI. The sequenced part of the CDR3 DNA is TGTGCCAGCAGTACAGCTAACACTGAA. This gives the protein CASSTANTE. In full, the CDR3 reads CASSTANTEAFF.

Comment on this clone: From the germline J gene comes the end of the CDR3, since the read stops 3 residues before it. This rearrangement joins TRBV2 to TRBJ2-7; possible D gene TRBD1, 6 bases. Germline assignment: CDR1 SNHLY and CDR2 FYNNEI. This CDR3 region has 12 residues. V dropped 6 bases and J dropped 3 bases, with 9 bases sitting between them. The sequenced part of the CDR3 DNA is TGTGCCAGCAGACAGGGCCGCTACGAG. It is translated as CASRQGRYE. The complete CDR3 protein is CASRQGRYEQYF.

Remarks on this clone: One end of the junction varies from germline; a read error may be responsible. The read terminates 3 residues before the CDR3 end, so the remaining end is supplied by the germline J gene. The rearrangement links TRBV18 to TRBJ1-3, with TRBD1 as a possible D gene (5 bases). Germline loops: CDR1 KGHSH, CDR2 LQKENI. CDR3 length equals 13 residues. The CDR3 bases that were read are TGTGCCAGCTCACCGGGCGGGGGAAATACC. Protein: CASSPGGGNT. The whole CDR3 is CASSPGGGNTIYF.

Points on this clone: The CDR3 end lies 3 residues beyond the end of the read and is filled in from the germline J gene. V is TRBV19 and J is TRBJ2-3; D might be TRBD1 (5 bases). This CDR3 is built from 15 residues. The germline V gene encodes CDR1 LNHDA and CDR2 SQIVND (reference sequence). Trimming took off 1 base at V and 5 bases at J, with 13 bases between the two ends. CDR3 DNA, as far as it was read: TGTGCCAGTAGTATAGGGAAGGGGTTTAAAGATACG. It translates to CASSIGKGFKDT. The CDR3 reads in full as CASSIGKGFKDTQYF. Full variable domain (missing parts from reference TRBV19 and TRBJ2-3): DGGITQSPKYLFRKEGQNVTLSCEQNLNHDAMYWYRQDPGQGLRLIYYSQIVNDFQKGDIAEGYSVSREKKESFPLTVTSAQKNPTAFYLCASSIGKGFKDTQYFGPGTRLTVL.

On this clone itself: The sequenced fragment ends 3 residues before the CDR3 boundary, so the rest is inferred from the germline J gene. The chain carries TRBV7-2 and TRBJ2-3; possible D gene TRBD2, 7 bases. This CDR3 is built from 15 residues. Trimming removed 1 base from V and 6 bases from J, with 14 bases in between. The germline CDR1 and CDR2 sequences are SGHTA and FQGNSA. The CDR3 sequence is CASSLGGGLGDTQYF. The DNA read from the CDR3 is TGTGCCAGCAGCTTAGGCGGGGGCCTGGGGGATACG.

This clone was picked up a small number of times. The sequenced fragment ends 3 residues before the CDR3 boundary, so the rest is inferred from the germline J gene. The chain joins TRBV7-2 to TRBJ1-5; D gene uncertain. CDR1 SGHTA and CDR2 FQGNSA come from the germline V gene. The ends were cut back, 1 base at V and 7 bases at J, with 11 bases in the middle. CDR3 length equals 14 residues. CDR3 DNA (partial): TGTGCCAGCAGCTTAGGCGGAGGCGGACAGCCC. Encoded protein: CASSLGGGGQP. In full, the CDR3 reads CASSLGGGGQPQHF.

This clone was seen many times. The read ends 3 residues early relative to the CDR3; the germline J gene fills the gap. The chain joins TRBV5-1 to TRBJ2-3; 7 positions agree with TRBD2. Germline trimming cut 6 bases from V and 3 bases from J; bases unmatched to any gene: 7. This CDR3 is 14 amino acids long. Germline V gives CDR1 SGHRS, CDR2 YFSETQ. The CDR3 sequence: CASTEGRGTDTQYF. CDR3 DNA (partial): TGCGCCAGCACCGAGGGGAGGGGTACAGATACG.

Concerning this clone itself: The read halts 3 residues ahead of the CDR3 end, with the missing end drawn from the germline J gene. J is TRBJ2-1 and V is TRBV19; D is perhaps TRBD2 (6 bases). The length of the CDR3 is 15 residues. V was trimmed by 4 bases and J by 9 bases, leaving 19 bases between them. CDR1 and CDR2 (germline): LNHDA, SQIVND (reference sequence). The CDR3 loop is CASSTLGGRGAEQFF. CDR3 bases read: TGTGCCAGTAGTACCCTGGGGGGTAGGGGCGCTGAG.

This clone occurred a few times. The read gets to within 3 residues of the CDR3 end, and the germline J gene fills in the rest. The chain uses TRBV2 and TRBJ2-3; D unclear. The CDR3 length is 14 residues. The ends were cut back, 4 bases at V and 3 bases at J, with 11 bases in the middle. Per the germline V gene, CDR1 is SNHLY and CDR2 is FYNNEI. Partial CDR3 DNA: TGTGCCAGCAGTGTCCAAAGCCCTACAGATACG. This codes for CASSVQSPTDT. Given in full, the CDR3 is CASSVQSPTDTQYF.

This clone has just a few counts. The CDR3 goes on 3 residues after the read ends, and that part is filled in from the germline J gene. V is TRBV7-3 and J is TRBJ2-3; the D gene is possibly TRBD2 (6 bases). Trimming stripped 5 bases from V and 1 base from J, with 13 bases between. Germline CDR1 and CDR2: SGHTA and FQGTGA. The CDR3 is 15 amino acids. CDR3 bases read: TGTGCCAGCAGCCAGGGACTTTCGGGCACAGATACG. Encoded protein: CASSQGLSGTDT. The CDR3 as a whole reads CASSQGLSGTDTQYF.

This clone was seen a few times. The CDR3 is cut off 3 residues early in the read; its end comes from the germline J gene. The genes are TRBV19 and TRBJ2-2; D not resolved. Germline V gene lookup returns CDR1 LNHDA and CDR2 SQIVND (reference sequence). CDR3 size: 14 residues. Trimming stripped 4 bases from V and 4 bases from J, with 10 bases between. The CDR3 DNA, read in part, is TGTGCCAGTAGTAGGTCAGAAGGCACCGGGGAG. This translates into CASSRSEGTGE. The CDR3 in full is CASSRSEGTGELFF.

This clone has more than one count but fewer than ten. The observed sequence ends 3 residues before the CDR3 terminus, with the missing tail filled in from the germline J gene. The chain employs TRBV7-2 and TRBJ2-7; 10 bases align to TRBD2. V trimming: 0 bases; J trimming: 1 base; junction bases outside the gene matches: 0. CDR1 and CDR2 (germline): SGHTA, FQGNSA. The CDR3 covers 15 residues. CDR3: CASSLASGGSYEQYF. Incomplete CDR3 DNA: TGTGCCAGCAGCTTAGCTAGCGGGGGGTCCTACGAG.

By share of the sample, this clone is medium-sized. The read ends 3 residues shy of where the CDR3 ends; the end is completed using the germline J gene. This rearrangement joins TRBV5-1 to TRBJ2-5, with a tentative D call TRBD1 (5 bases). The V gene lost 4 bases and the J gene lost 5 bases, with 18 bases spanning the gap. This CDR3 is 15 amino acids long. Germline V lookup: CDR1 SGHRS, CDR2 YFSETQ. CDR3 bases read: TGCGCCAGCAGCGTGTCCGACAGCCCGGCGGAGACC. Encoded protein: CASSVSDSPAET. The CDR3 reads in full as CASSVSDSPAETQYF.

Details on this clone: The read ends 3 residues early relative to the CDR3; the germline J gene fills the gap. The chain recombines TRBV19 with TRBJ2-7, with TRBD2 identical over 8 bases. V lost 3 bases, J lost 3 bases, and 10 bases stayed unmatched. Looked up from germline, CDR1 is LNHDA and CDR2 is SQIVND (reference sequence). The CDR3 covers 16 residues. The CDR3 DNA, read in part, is TGTGCCAGTAGTATGCTTTTTGGCGGGGGGAACTACGAG. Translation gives CASSMLFGGGNYE. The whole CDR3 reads CASSMLFGGGNYEQYF. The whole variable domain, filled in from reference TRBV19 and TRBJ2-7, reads DGGITQSPKYLFRKEGQNVTLSCEQNLNHDAMYWYRQDPGQGLRLIYYSQIVNDFQKGDIAEGYSVSREKKESFPLTVTSAQKNPTAFYLCASSMLFGGGNYEQYFGPGTRLTVT.

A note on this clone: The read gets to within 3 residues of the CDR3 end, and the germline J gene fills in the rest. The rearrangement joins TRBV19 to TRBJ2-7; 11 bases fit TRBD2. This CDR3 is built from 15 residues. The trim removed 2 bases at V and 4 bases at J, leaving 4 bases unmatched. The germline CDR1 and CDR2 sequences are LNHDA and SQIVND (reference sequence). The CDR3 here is CASSIRSGGGYEQYF. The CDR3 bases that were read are TGTGCCAGTAGTATACGTAGCGGGGGGGGTTACGAG.

The covered CDR3 bases are TGTGCCAGTAGTGCTCTAGCGGGGGGGCGAAATGAG. This sequence encodes CASSALAGGRNE. The CDR3 in its entirety is CASSALAGGRNEQFF. V is TRBV19 and J is TRBJ2-1, with 12 bases matching TRBD2. The CDR3 end is not reached by the read, which stops 3 residues before it; the germline J gene fills it in. Germline loops: CDR1 LNHDA, CDR2 SQIVND (reference sequence). The trim removed 5 bases at V and 7 bases at J, leaving 6 bases unmatched. The CDR3 runs to 15 residues.

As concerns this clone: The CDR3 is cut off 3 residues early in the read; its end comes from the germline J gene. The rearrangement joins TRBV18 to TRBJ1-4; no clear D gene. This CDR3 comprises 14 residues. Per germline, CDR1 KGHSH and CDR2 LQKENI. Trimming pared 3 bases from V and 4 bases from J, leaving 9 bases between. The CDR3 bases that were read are TGTGCCAGCTCACCGGTACAGCTTAATGAAAAA. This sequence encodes CASSPVQLNEK. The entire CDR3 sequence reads CASSPVQLNEKLFF.